This record concerns one TCR beta chain sequence. These data come from a study of Ad26.COV2.S vaccination and SARS-CoV-2 variants. In germline, CDR1 is SNHLY, CDR2 FYNNEI. Unmatched junction bases numbered 16, after V lost 4 bases and J lost 5 bases. The CDR3 loop spans 17 amino acids. Regarding treatment: around 19 received Ad26.COV2.S at low or high dose, single or two shots; roughly five received placebo; per-sample allocation not given. Sampling took place 63 days after the first vaccine or placebo injection. Method: immunoSEQ multiplex PCR; TCRdb's copy keeps in-frame clones and lacks some. The table lists some 370,000 clones, about 80% of them singletons.

The chain links TRBV2 to TRBJ2-5; 7 nucleotides line up with TRBD2. Sequencing used peripheral blood, obtained in a trial of Ad26.COV2.S vaccine versus placebo. This sequence was found in a person aged 18-60 years who received the Ad26.COV2.S COVID-19 vaccine or a placebo. The CDR3 DNA reads as TGTGCCAGCAGTGGCATTGGGGAGGGTCTTTCGCAGGAGACCCAGTACTTC. Protein sequence: CASSGIGEGLSQETQYF.